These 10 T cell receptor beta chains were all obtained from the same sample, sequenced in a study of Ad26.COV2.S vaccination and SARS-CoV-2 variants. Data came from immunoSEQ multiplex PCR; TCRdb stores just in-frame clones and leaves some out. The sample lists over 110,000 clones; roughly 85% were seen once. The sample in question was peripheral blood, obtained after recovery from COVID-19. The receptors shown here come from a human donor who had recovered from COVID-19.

CDR3 sequence (DNA): TGTGCCACCAGCAGAGATAAGCGGGGGACAGATACGCAGTATTTT. Amino acid sequence: CATSRDKRGTDTQYF. The chain recombines TRBV15 with TRBJ2-3, with 8 bases fitting TRBD2. V shed 0 bases, J shed 3 bases, and the junction held 2 bases outside the gene matches. CDR3 size: 15 residues. Germline V gives CDR1 LNHNV, CDR2 YYDKDF (reference sequence). Full variable domain (missing parts from reference TRBV15 and TRBJ2-3): DAMVIQNPRYQVTQFGKPVTLSCSQTLNHNVMYWYQQKSSQAPKLLFHYYDKDFNNEADTPDNFQSRRPNTSFCFLDIRSPGLGDTAMYLCATSRDKRGTDTQYFGPGTRLTVL.

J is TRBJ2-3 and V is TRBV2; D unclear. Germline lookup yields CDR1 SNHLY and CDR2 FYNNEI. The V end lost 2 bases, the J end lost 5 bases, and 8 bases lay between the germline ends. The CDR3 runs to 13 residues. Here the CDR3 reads CASSEPLEDTQYF. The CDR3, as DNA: TGTGCCAGCAGTGAACCTCTAGAAGATACGCAGTATTTT.

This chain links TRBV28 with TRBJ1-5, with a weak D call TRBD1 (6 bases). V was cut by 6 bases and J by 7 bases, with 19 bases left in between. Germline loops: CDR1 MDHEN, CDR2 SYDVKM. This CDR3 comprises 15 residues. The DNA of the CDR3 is TGTGCCAGCAGGCTCCGCTGGGACACGCGGCAGCCCCAGCATTTT. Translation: CASRLRWDTRQPQHF. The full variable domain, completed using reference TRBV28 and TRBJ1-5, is DVKVTQSSRYLVKRTGEKVFLECVQDMDHENMFWYRQDPGLGLRLIYFSYDVKMKEKGDIPEGYSVSREKKERFSLILESASTNQTSMYLCASRLRWDTRQPQHFGDGTRLSIL.

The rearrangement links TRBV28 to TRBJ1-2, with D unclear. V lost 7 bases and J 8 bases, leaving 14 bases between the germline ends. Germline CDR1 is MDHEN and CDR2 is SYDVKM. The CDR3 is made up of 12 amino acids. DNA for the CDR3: TGTGCCAGCACCGAGTCCAGGCGAGGCTACACCTTC. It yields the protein CASTESRRGYTF.

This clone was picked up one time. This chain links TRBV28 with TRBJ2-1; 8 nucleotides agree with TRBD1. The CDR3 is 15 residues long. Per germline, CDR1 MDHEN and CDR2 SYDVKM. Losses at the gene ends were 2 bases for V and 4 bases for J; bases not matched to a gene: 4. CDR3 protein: CASSLTGGTYNEQFF. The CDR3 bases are TGTGCCAGCAGTTTAACAGGGGGGACGTACAATGAGCAGTTCTTC.

The CDR3 nucleotides read TGTGCCAGCAGGTCCGGAGGAGACAATCAGCCCCAGCATTTT. Protein: CASRSGGDNQPQHF. This sequence joins TRBV7-2 and TRBJ1-5; D gene unclear. The CDR3 length is 14 residues. V lost 6 bases to trimming and J lost 3 bases, with 12 bases between them. Germline V gene lookup returns CDR1 SGHTA and CDR2 FQGNSA.

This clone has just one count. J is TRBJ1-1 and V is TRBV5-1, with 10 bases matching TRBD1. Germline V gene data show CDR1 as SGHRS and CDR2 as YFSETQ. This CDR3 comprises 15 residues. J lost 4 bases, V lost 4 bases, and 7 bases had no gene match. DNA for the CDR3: TGCGCCAGCAGCAGACGACAGGGGGCGACCACTGAAGCTTTCTTT. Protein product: CASSRRQGATTEAFF.

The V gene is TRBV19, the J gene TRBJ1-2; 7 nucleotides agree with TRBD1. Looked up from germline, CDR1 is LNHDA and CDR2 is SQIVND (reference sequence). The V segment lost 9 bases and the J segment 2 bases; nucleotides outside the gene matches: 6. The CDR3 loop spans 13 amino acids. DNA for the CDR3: TGTGCCAGCGAAAGGGGGCACAACTATGGCTACACCTTC. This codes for CASERGHNYGYTF.

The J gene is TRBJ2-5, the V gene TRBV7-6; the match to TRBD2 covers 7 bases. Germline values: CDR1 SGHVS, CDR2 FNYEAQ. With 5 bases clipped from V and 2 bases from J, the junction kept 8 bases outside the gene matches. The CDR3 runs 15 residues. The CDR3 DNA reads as TGTGCCAGCAGCCCAAACTCCGGGGGGCAAGAGACCCAGTACTTC. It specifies CASSPNSGGQETQYF. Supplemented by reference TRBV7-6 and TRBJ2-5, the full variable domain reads GAGVSQSPRYKVTKRGQDVALRCDPISGHVSLYWYRQALGQGPEFLTYFNYEAQQDKSGLPNDRFSAERPEGSISTLTIQRTEQRDSAMYRCASSPNSGGQETQYFGPGTRLLVL.

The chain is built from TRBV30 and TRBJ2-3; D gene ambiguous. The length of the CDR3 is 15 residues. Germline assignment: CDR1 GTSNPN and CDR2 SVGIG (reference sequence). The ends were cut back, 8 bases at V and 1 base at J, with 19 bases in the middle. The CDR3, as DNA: TGTGCCACCCAAGAGGCGGCAGGCCGCACAGATACGCAGTATTTT. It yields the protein CATQEAAGRTDTQYF.